Described below is a single TCR beta chain sequence and its context. Its antigen is unknown. This record belongs to a study of OX40 agonist ivuxolimab in advanced cancers. In the study overall: Participants averaged approximately 60 years of age (range roughly 23 to 79) and were roughly 80% male. Regarding the study as a whole: The study observed clonal expansion of CD4+ and CD8+ blood T cells by week 6 at 0.1 to 3.0 mg/kg. Some of the lowest clonal expansion was seen in partial responders at 0.1-3.0 mg/kg.

This table comes from immunoSEQ multiplex PCR, and its TCRdb copy is limited to in-frame clones, with some not included. The data contain about 48,000 clones, about 88% of them singletons. The CDR3 has 14 amino acids. Germline lookup yields CDR1 MGHRA and CDR2 YSYEKL. V lost 0 bases, J lost 4 bases, and 9 bases lay in between. The clonotype originates from an adult with an advanced solid tumor such as melanoma, head and neck, liver or kidney cancer. V and J are TRBV4-1 and TRBJ1-1; the D gene is possibly TRBD1 (5 bases). The sample in question was CD4+ or CD8+ T cells sorted from blood, obtained in a trial of the OX40 agonist ivuxolimab. The CDR3 spells CASSQDWGSTEAFF. In nucleotides, the CDR3 is TGCGCCAGCAGCCAAGATTGGGGCTCCACTGAAGCTTTCTTT.